A single sample is the source of the 25 T cell receptor beta chains below, sequenced in a study of T cells in Graves' hyperthyroidism and ophthalmopathy. RNA transcripts served as the template for amplifying TCR beta CDR3 regions. In the first-round RT-PCR of the TCR CDR3, the HTBI primer set was used. Each CDR3 protein is one row after TCRdb ran MiXCR on the multiplex PCR reads. The sample consists of 300,000 or so distinct CDR3 sequences, 21% of them appearing once. Sequenced: blood. All receptors come from a woman aged 50 to 65 with Graves' hyperthyroidism.

This chain connects TRBV6-1 to TRBJ2-2; 9 nucleotides agree with TRBD1. There are 16 residues in the CDR3. Germline values: CDR1 MNHNS, CDR2 SASEGT. The junction had 8 bases not matched to a gene; V was cut back by 3 bases and J by 6 bases. The CDR3 DNA reads as TGTGCCAGCAGTGAGTCCGGGACAGGGAAGGCCGGGGAGCTGTTTTTT. Its translation: CASSESGTGKAGELFF.

This clonotype was recorded a few times. The chain joins TRBV5-1 to TRBJ1-2, with TRBD1 matching over 9 bases. This CDR3 comprises 16 residues. V lost 0 bases and J lost 5; bases outside the gene matches: 8. Per germline, CDR1 SGHRS and CDR2 YFSETQ. The CDR3 bases are TGCGCCAGCAGCTTGGCCAGGACAGGGGAGGGGTATGGCTACACCTTC. Amino acids: CASSLARTGEGYGYTF.

This clonotype was counted a few times. The chain joins TRBV20-1 to TRBJ2-7, with D perhaps TRBD1 (7 bases). CDR3 size: 13 residues. The V and J ends lost 3 bases and 0 bases respectively, with 9 bases between them. Germline values: CDR1 DFQATT, CDR2 SNEGSKA (reference sequence). CDR3 in DNA: TGCAGTGCTAGGCGGGACAGCTCCTACGAGCAGTACTTC. This encodes CSARRDSSYEQYF.

The chain is built from TRBV2 and TRBJ1-1; D call uncertain. The V gene lost 0 bases and the J gene lost 1 base, with 12 bases spanning the gap. CDR1 and CDR2 (germline): SNHLY, FYNNEI. The CDR3 is made up of 16 amino acids. CDR3 DNA: TGTGCCAGCAGTGAAGCGGTTGGCAGACCGAACACTGAAGCTTTCTTT. The encoded protein is CASSEAVGRPNTEAFF.

This clonotype was observed a handful of times. A much larger clone differs by one base, so this may be a read error. The rearrangement uses TRBV12-3 or TRBV12-4 and TRBJ2-7; 8 positions agree with TRBD1. The CDR3 totals 18 residues. Germline trimming cut 0 bases from V and 3 bases from J; bases unmatched to any gene: 13. CDR3 coding DNA: TGTGCCAGCAGTTTAGCGCCGAGCTGGACAGGGTCCAGCTACGAGCAGTACTTC. Residues: CASSLAPSWTGSSYEQYF.

At least ten counts were recorded for this clonotype. CDR3: CASSSPTSDEQFF. For the CDR3, the DNA is TGTGCCAGCAGCTCCCCGACTAGCGATGAGCAGTTCTTC. The chain uses TRBV7-2 and TRBJ2-1, with 8 bases that match TRBD2. This CDR3 comprises 13 residues. J lost 8 bases, V lost 4 bases, and 4 bases had no gene match. Germline V lookup: CDR1 SGHTA, CDR2 FQGNSA.

V is TRBV14 and J is TRBJ1-2; D gene ambiguous. The CDR3 sequence is 15 residues long. Trimming stripped 2 bases from V and 2 bases from J, with 12 bases between. Germline CDR1 is SGHDN and CDR2 is FVKESK. CDR3 sequence reads: CASSQLGDPNYGYTF. In nucleotides, the CDR3 is TGTGCCAGCAGCCAATTAGGAGACCCAAACTATGGCTACACCTTC.

In this sample, this clonotype turned up many times. J is TRBJ1-6 and V is TRBV2; the match to TRBD1 covers 7 bases. Per germline, CDR1 SNHLY and CDR2 FYNNEI. J lost 7 bases, V lost 1 base, and 10 bases had no gene match. The CDR3 consists of 17 residues. CDR3 in DNA: TGTGCCAGCAGTGAAGGTCCCCAGGGGGTGAGAAATTCACCCCTCCACTTT. Translated: CASSEGPQGVRNSPLHF.

The sample holds many counts of this clonotype. The chain has TRBV28 and TRBJ1-2, with no clear D. Deletions cut 5 bases from V and 10 bases from J, with 14 bases between. The CDR3 loop spans 12 amino acids. Germline loops: CDR1 MDHEN, CDR2 SYDVKM. The CDR3 DNA sequence: TGTGCCAGCAGTACCACCAGCCCGGTCTACACCTTC. Its translation: CASSTTSPVYTF.

There are a few counts of this clonotype. V and J are TRBV28 and TRBJ1-4; D possibly corresponds to TRBD1 (6 bases). Germline CDR1 is MDHEN and CDR2 is SYDVKM. CDR3 length: 15 amino acids. Trimming removed 3 bases at V and 8 bases at J, with 16 bases between. CDR3 sequence: CASSFLDGGGEKLFF. CDR3 bases: TGTGCCAGCAGTTTTTTAGATGGGGGCGGGGAAAAACTGTTTTTT.

This clonotype occurred a few times. The rearrangement links TRBV9 to TRBJ1-5, with a possible D match to TRBD1 (5 bases). The germline V gene has CDR1 SGDLS and CDR2 YYNGEE. The CDR3 has 14 residues. Deletions cut 0 bases from V and 5 bases from J, with 9 bases between. The CDR3 region is CASSVGVGDQPQHF. CDR3 nucleotide sequence: TGTGCCAGCAGCGTAGGAGTAGGGGATCAGCCCCAGCATTTT.

CDR3 bases: TGTGCCAGCAGTTACAGGGGCTTAAGCACAGATACGCAGTATTTT. It translates to CASSYRGLSTDTQYF. The J gene is TRBJ2-3, the V gene TRBV6-6; possibly TRBD1 for D (5 bases). The V gene's germline CDR1 is MNHNY and CDR2 SVGAGI (reference sequence). V gave up 2 bases and J gave up 0 bases, with 9 bases separating them. The CDR3 consists of 15 residues.

This clonotype was seen ten or more times. The chain combines TRBV2 with TRBJ2-3; the D call may be TRBD1 or TRBD2 (6 bases each). This CDR3 is 13 amino acids long. CDR1 and CDR2 from the germline V gene are SNHLY and FYNNEI. Deletions cut 4 bases from V and 6 bases from J, with 11 bases between. The CDR3 nucleotides are TGTGCCAGCAGTGGAAGAGGGGGGGATACGCAGTATTTT. It encodes CASSGRGGDTQYF.

This clonotype was seen ten or more times. The chain has TRBV18 and TRBJ1-5; TRBD1 is a possible D gene (5 bases). CDR1 is KGHSH and CDR2 is LQKENI in the germline V gene. Trimming took 2 bases from V and 7 from J, leaving 12 bases between them. The CDR3 is 14 amino acids. CDR3 sequence: CASSPSQGDQPQHF. The CDR3 nucleotides read TGTGCCAGCTCACCATCCCAGGGCGACCAGCCCCAGCATTTT.

This clonotype was observed a handful of times. CDR3 nucleotides: TGTGCCATCAGCAGAGACCTCTACAATGAGCAGTTCTTC. Translating it yields CAISRDLYNEQFF. V gene TRBV10-3 combines with J gene TRBJ2-1; D is unresolved. Germline V lookup: CDR1 ENHRY, CDR2 SYGVKD. Trimming removed 6 bases at V and 3 bases at J, with 9 bases between. CDR3 size: 13 residues.

This clonotype was observed many times. The chain has TRBV11-3 and TRBJ1-1; D possibly corresponds to TRBD1 (5 bases). The CDR3 sequence is 14 residues long. Germline lookup yields CDR1 SGHNT and CDR2 YENEEA. V was cut by 7 bases and J by 1 base, with 13 bases left in between. CDR3 in amino acids: CASTEGRGNTEAFF. For the CDR3, the DNA is TGTGCCAGCACAGAGGGGCGAGGGAACACTGAAGCTTTCTTT.

This clonotype was picked up many times. V is TRBV28 and J is TRBJ1-1, with a possible D match to TRBD1 (5 bases). Germline CDR1 MDHEN, CDR2 SYDVKM. The V end was cut by 2 bases, the J end by 0 bases, with 22 bases between. The CDR3 contains 19 residues. CDR3 sequence: CASSLSRGIMGSMNTEAFF. CDR3 DNA sequence: TGTGCCAGCAGTTTAAGTCGGGGGATTATGGGGTCGATGAACACTGAAGCTTTCTTT.

The CDR3 sequence is CASSFLGTGDPPQHF. The DNA for the CDR3 is TGTGCCAGCAGTTTTTTGGGGACAGGCGATCCGCCCCAGCATTTT. The chain joins TRBV28 to TRBJ1-5; 8 bases match TRBD1. In germline, CDR1 is MDHEN, CDR2 SYDVKM. The CDR3 covers 15 residues. J lost 9 bases, V lost 3 bases, and 10 bases had no gene match.

This clonotype occurred many times. The chain uses TRBV20-1 and TRBJ2-4; weak D call: TRBD1 (6 bases). The germline V gene has CDR1 DFQATT and CDR2 SNEGSKA (reference sequence). The CDR3 totals 17 residues. Trimming removed 0 bases at V and 0 bases at J, with 15 bases between. The CDR3 nucleotides are TGCAGTGCTAGAGAGCTGAGGGACACCATAGCCAAAAACATTCAGTACTTC. This gives the protein CSARELRDTIAKNIQYF.

This clonotype was found many times. The rearrangement joins TRBV30 to TRBJ1-4, with a weak D call TRBD1 (5 bases). Germline V gene data show CDR1 as GTSNPN and CDR2 as SVGIG (reference sequence). The CDR3 totals 14 residues. Trimming left V 6 bases short and J 1 base short, with 12 bases between. The CDR3 region is CACEGGGTNEKLFF. The CDR3 nucleotides are TGTGCCTGCGAAGGTGGGGGAACTAATGAAAAACTGTTTTTT.

This clonotype was recorded at least ten times. The genes are TRBV7-3 and TRBJ2-1, with 7 bases lining up with TRBD2. This CDR3 comprises 13 residues. Looked up from germline, CDR1 is SGHTA and CDR2 is FQGTGA. V trimming: 8 bases; J trimming: 5 bases; junction bases outside the gene matches: 6. CDR3 amino acids: CASGRTRNNEQFF. The CDR3 bases are TGTGCCAGCGGAAGGACTAGAAACAATGAGCAGTTCTTC.

This clonotype was seen repeatedly, ten times or more. The chain carries TRBV12-3 or TRBV12-4 and TRBJ2-3; D perhaps matches TRBD1 (6 bases). Trimming left V 6 bases short and J 2 bases short, with 9 bases between. This CDR3 has 13 residues. CDR3 coding DNA: TGTGCCAGCAGCGGACAGAACACAGATACGCAGTATTTT. Translated: CASSGQNTDTQYF.

The chain carries TRBV2 and TRBJ1-6; tentative D call: TRBD1 (5 bases). The germline V gene has CDR1 SNHLY and CDR2 FYNNEI. V lost 8 bases and J lost 1, with 18 bases in between. The CDR3 consists of 17 residues. The CDR3 spells CASSLGGGVSYNSPLHF. The CDR3 DNA reads as TGTGCCAGCTCCCTCGGGGGGGGTGTATCCTATAATTCACCCCTCCACTTT.

This clonotype was observed at least ten times. The J gene is TRBJ1-2, the V gene TRBV6-1; unclear D gene. CDR3 length: 13 amino acids. Trimming took 5 bases from V and 4 from J, leaving 11 bases between them. The germline gives CDR1 MNHNS, CDR2 SASEGT. CDR3 sequence: CASSPGSFYGYTF. The DNA for the CDR3 is TGTGCCAGCAGTCCGGGAAGTTTCTATGGCTACACCTTC.

This clonotype was counted at least ten times. J is TRBJ1-1 and V is TRBV5-1, with D tentatively TRBD1 (5 bases). Germline V lookup: CDR1 SGHRS, CDR2 YFSETQ. V gave up 0 bases and J gave up 1 base, with 10 bases separating them. The length of the CDR3 is 15 residues. CDR3: CASSLVGGSNTEAFF. CDR3 in DNA: TGCGCCAGCAGCTTGGTTGGGGGGTCGAACACTGAAGCTTTCTTT.